Each of the 21 T cell receptor beta chains below was sequenced from the same sample in a study of CD8+CD57+ T cells in acquired aplastic anemia. Patients who underwent sequencing had shown CD8+CD57+ cell expansion by flow cytometry. It was genomic DNA that served as the template for profiling TCR beta VDJ and CDR3. From the reads, TCRdb called clonotypes with MiXCR, one entry per CDR3 protein. The profile shows approximately 190,000 distinct CDR3 sequences, roughly half of them singletons. The specimen was sorted CD4+, CD8+, or CD8+CD57+ T cells (not recorded which) from PBMCs. All receptors derive from a human donor with aplastic anemia.

This chain uses TRBV5-8 with TRBJ2-5; D gene uncertain. The CDR3 runs 15 residues. Germline V gene lookup returns CDR1 SGHTS and CDR2 YDEGEE. Trimming cost V 0 bases and J 3 bases, with 12 bases left between them. The CDR3 region is CASSLAMRSEETQYF. CDR3 in DNA: TGTGCCAGCAGCTTGGCCATGCGCTCTGAAGAGACCCAGTACTTC.

J is TRBJ2-7 and V is TRBV12-3 or TRBV12-4; D call uncertain. The V end lost 8 bases, the J end lost 7 bases, and 24 bases lay between the germline ends. The CDR3 loop spans 15 amino acids. The CDR3 spells CASRSTGLRRAEQYF. Here the CDR3 DNA reads TGTGCCAGCCGTTCCACCGGGCTCCGTCGGGCTGAGCAGTACTTC.

In this sample, this clonotype turned up many times. The chain combines TRBV15 with TRBJ2-2, with a tentative D call TRBD1 (6 bases). There are 13 residues in the CDR3. V was cut by 6 bases and J by 7 bases, with 12 bases left in between. CDR1 LNHNV and CDR2 YYDKDF come from the germline V gene (reference sequence). The CDR3 DNA follows: TGTGCCACCAGTGGGCGAGGGGGCGGGGAGCTGTTTTTT. Translating gives CATSGRGGGELFF.

Ten or more counts support this clonotype. This chain joins TRBV20-1 and TRBJ2-1, with 12 bases that match TRBD2. This CDR3 spans 15 amino acids. With 6 bases clipped from V and 11 bases from J, the junction kept 14 bases outside the gene matches. Germline values: CDR1 DFQATT, CDR2 SNEGSKA (reference sequence). CDR3 bases: TGCAGTGCAACCCTGGGGCTAGCGGGAGGGTCGAAGCAGTTCTTC. Translated, it gives CSATLGLAGGSKQFF.

The rearrangement joins TRBV25-1 to TRBJ2-7, with D possibly matching TRBD1 (6 bases). From germline, CDR1 is MGHDK and CDR2 SYGVNS. With 5 bases removed from V and 0 bases from J, the gap between germline ends came to 17 bases. The CDR3 totals 16 residues. The CDR3 protein is CASSTDRNAISYEQYF. DNA for the CDR3: TGTGCCAGCAGTACGGACAGAAACGCTATCTCCTACGAGCAGTACTTC.

The V and J genes are TRBV20-1 and TRBJ1-1; D uncertain. The V gene lost 6 bases and the J gene lost 1 base, with 15 bases spanning the gap. Germline V gene data show CDR1 as DFQATT and CDR2 as SNEGSKA (reference sequence). The CDR3 length is 14 residues. CDR3 sequence: CSASGSSGNTEAFF. In DNA form, the CDR3 reads TGCAGTGCCAGCGGGTCAAGCGGGAACACTGAAGCTTTCTTT.

The chain couples TRBV11-2 to TRBJ1-6, with D tentatively TRBD1 (6 bases). V was shortened by 7 bases and J by 7 bases, with 20 bases between the two germline ends. CDR1 and CDR2 from the germline V gene are SGHAT and FQNNGV. This CDR3 is 16 amino acids long. Written as DNA, the CDR3 is TGTGCCAGCACCAAATCGGGGGGGGCGATGAATTCACCCCTCCACTTT. Residues: CASTKSGGAMNSPLHF. The full variable domain, completed using reference TRBV11-2 and TRBJ1-6, is EAGVAQSPRYKIIEKRQSVAFWCNPISGHATLYWYQQILGQGPKLLIQFQNNGVVDDSQLPKDRFSAERLKGVDSTLKIQPAKLEDSAVYLCASTKSGGAMNSPLHFGNGTRLTVT.

The chain is built from TRBV5-4 and TRBJ2-3; D is uncertain. The length of the CDR3 is 12 residues. V was pared by 2 bases and J by 4 bases, with 5 bases between. Germline V gene data show CDR1 as SGHNT and CDR2 as YYREEE (reference sequence). This CDR3 reads CASSFHADTQYF. The DNA of the CDR3 is TGTGCCAGCAGCTTCCATGCAGATACGCAGTATTTT.

The chain carries TRBV7-2 and TRBJ2-5, with TRBD1 matching over 8 bases. This CDR3 contains 14 residues. Germline V CDR1 and CDR2: SGHTA, FQGNSA. Losses at the gene ends were 5 bases for V and 7 bases for J; bases not matched to a gene: 9. CDR3 bases: TGTGCCAGCAGCCAAGACGGCGGGACAGGGACCCAGTACTTC. Translated: CASSQDGGTGTQYF.

The V call is TRBV10-3, the J call TRBJ2-3, with 13 bases aligning to TRBD2. CDR1 is ENHRY, CDR2 SYGVKD, per germline. Trimming at V came to 4 bases and at J to 4 bases, leaving 5 bases not matched to a gene. The CDR3 contains 16 residues. CDR3 DNA: TGTGCCATCAGTGGTGGACTAGCGGGAGAATCAGATACGCAGTATTTT. Protein: CAISGGLAGESDTQYF.

This chain joins TRBV10-3 and TRBJ1-4; TRBD1 matches 8 bases. The CDR3 has 14 residues. Germline loops: CDR1 ENHRY, CDR2 SYGVKD. V shed 6 bases, J shed 8 bases, and the junction held 8 bases outside the gene matches. CDR3 bases: TGTGCCATCAGAGCGGACAGGGTAGGAGAAAAACTGTTTTTT. Its protein product is CAIRADRVGEKLFF.

This clonotype was detected ten times or more. A much larger clone differs from this one at a single base, so this may be a read error. The CDR3 region is CASSLTSGNTIYF. The DNA of the CDR3 is TGTGCCAGCAGCTTAACCTCTGGAAACACCATATATTTT. The rearrangement joins TRBV7-9 to TRBJ1-3, with D hard to call. The V end lost 2 bases, the J end lost 0 bases, and 2 bases lay between the germline ends. This CDR3 region has 13 residues. Germline CDR1 SEHNR, CDR2 FQNEAQ (reference sequence).

This clonotype was counted at least ten times. V usage is TRBV20-1 and J usage is TRBJ2-5, with D maybe TRBD1 (6 bases). V was cut by 5 bases and J by 6 bases, with 13 bases left in between. Germline values: CDR1 DFQATT, CDR2 SNEGSKA (reference sequence). The CDR3 runs 12 residues. Written as DNA, the CDR3 is TGCAGTGCTTCCGGGACAAAGAAGACCCAGTACTTC. It is translated as CSASGTKKTQYF.

The rearrangement joins TRBV29-1 to TRBJ2-7; D is possibly TRBD1 or TRBD2 (5 bases each). Germline-derived CDR1 and CDR2 are SQVTM and ANQGSEA. The CDR3 spans 14 residues. V was trimmed by 2 bases and J by 3 bases, leaving 14 bases between them. The CDR3 DNA reads TGCAGCGTTGAACTGGGGGATATGGGCTACGAGCAGTACTTC. It encodes CSVELGDMGYEQYF.

A few counts support this clonotype. The chain carries TRBV7-3 and TRBJ2-7; TRBD2 agrees at 8 bases. The germline CDR1 and CDR2 sequences are SGHTA and FQGTGA. The CDR3 totals 13 residues. V trimming: 3 bases; J trimming: 6 bases; junction bases outside the gene matches: 4. This CDR3 is CASSFSGEGEQYF. The CDR3 bases are TGTGCCAGCAGCTTTAGCGGGGAAGGCGAGCAGTACTTC.

This clonotype was counted a few times. V and J are TRBV5-1 and TRBJ2-3, with 12 bases matching TRBD2. Trimming removed 0 bases from V and 4 bases from J; junction bases left unmatched: 6. The CDR3 contains 17 residues. Germline CDR1 and CDR2: SGHRS and YFSETQ. CDR3 loop: CASSLGLAGVRADTQYF. The CDR3 DNA reads as TGCGCCAGCAGCTTGGGACTAGCGGGAGTCAGGGCAGATACGCAGTATTTT.

With respect to this clonotype: At one end the junction does not follow the germline gene, possibly because of a read error. The CDR3 nucleotides are TGTGCCGGCAGCCCTCCGCTATTGGATGGCTGCACCTTC. Translating gives CAGSPPLLDGCTF. The chain combines TRBV7-9 with TRBJ1-2; unclear D gene. This CDR3 region has 13 residues. CDR1 and CDR2 (germline): SEHNR, FQNEAQ (reference sequence).

V gene TRBV9 combines with J gene TRBJ2-7; possibly TRBD2 for D (7 bases). V dropped 0 bases and J dropped 0 bases, with 13 bases sitting between them. The CDR3 has 16 residues. The V gene's germline CDR1 is SGDLS and CDR2 YYNGEE. The CDR3 nucleotides are TGTGCCAGCAGCGTAGGGGGAGGGGGGCTCTCCTACGAGCAGTACTTC. Translating gives CASSVGGGGLSYEQYF.

Ten or more counts support this clonotype. DNA of the CDR3: TGTGCCAGCAGCCAATACCTCCAAGAGACCCAGTACTTC. Its protein is CASSQYLQETQYF. The chain is built from TRBV3-1 and TRBJ2-5; no clear D. The CDR3 has 13 residues. The germline V gene has CDR1 LGHDT and CDR2 YNNKEL (reference sequence). V lost 2 bases, J lost 1 base, and 5 bases lay in between.

V and J are TRBV10-3 and TRBJ2-3, with D possibly being TRBD1 (5 bases). The CDR3 covers 14 residues. Trimming shortened V by 3 bases and J by 6 bases, and 13 bases separated the two germline ends. Looked up from germline, CDR1 is ENHRY and CDR2 is SYGVKD. The DNA for the CDR3 is TGTGCCATCAGTGAATCCCGTTGGGGCGATACGCAGTATTTT. Its translation is CAISESRWGDTQYF.

This clonotype was observed at least ten times. The gene calls are TRBV6-6 and TRBJ2-1, with 7 nucleotides matching TRBD1. This CDR3 spans 13 amino acids. Germline V gene data show CDR1 as MNHNY and CDR2 as SVGAGI (reference sequence). Trimming took 5 bases from V and 7 from J; bases not matched to a gene: 5. The CDR3, as DNA: TGTGCCAGCAGTCAGGACAGGATGAATGAGCAGTTCTTC. This codes for CASSQDRMNEQFF.